This record concerns one T cell receptor beta chain sequence. Its antigen remains unknown. The data belong to a study of T-cell memory formation after mild COVID-19. V was cut by 5 bases and J by 7 bases, with 15 bases left in between. The CDR3 contains 15 residues. Germline V CDR1 and CDR2: MNHEY, SVGAGI. Study-level points and caveats: A second wave expanding day 15 to 37 was CD4+-biased; contracting clones were balanced. The appearance of some responding clones in pre-infection memory suggested that cross-reactive memory joined.

It was 5'RACE with constant-segment primers that produced the TCR alpha and TCR beta cDNA libraries, which carried sample barcodes and UMIs. TCRdb re-called the 5' RACE reads through MiXCR, storing one row per CDR3 protein. The table lists some 210,000 distinct CDR3 sequences, roughly 18% of them singletons, with 2.4% in the top ten. Specimen: PBMCs or a T cell subset sorted from them (not recorded which). The receptor's source is an adult woman who had mild COVID-19 (a few samples of this study predate the infection). Cell type and time point are not known. The rearrangement uses TRBV6-5 and TRBJ1-6, with D possibly matching TRBD1 (5 bases). The CDR3 here is CASSKSGTGNSPLHF. The CDR3 region has the DNA TGTGCCAGCAGTAAGTCCGGGACTGGGAATTCACCCCTCCACTTT.